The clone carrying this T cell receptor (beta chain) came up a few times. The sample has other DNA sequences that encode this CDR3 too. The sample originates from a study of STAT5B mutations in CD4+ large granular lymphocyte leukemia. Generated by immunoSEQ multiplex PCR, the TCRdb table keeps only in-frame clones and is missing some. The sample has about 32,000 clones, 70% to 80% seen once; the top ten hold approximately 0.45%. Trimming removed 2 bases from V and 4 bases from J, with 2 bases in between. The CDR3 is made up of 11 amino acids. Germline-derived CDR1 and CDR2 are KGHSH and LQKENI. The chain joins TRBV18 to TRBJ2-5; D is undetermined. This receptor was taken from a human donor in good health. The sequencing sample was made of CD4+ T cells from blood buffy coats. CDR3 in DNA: TGTGCCAGCTCACCAGGAGAGACCCAGTACTTC. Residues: CASSPGETQYF.